The clone carrying this T cell receptor beta chain was found a few times. The antigen is undetermined. The sample originates from a study of blood T cells in healthy people across ages. In the study overall: Template switching retrieved approximately one barcoded beta molecule for each two T cells. Points from the study as a whole: A conclusive naive versus antigen-experienced comparison was prevented by the unsorted PBMCs. The long-lived group displayed more naive CD4+ cells, plus higher diversity, than the aged donors did.

The V and J ends lost 5 bases and 2 bases respectively, with 14 bases between them. The CDR3 runs to 15 residues. Germline V gives CDR1 MNHEY, CDR2 SMNVEV (reference sequence). Next came a second PCR, run for roughly 6 to 11 cycles, which used a sample-barcoded 5' primer along with a J-beta primer mix. MiXCR was run by TCRdb on the 5' RACE reads, yielding one entry per CDR3 protein. Seen here are over 950,000 distinct CDR3 sequences, roughly 50% observed once, and the top ten hold about a fifth. The chain uses TRBV27 and TRBJ2-3, with D possibly being TRBD2 (6 bases). What was sequenced was blood. This sequence originates from a woman in her sixties in good health. In DNA, the CDR3 is TGTGCCAGCAGTCCTGGGGACTTCCCCACAGATACGCAGTATTTT. Amino acid sequence: CASSPGDFPTDTQYF.